The 20 T cell receptor beta chains below all came from one sample that was sequenced in a study of early T cells in non-severe SARS-CoV-2 infection. TCRdb recomputed calls from the 5' RACE reads with MiXCR, one row per CDR3 protein. Altogether around 77,000 distinct CDR3 sequences are present, around 12% being singletons, with the ten largest covering 15%. The sample here was whole blood, taken at baseline. These receptors originate from an adult who was a healthcare worker with PCR-confirmed SARS-CoV-2 infection or an uninfected control (not recorded which). The donor label of this sample is uncertain.

This chain joins TRBV20-1 and TRBJ2-1, with 11 bases fitting TRBD2. The CDR3 runs to 16 residues. Germline trimming cut 5 bases from V and 3 bases from J; bases unmatched to any gene: 9. Germline CDR1 reads DFQATT; CDR2 reads SNEGSKA (reference sequence). This CDR3 is CSAEGLAGGRYNEQFF. CDR3 DNA sequence: TGCAGTGCTGAGGGGCTAGCGGGAGGCCGCTACAATGAGCAGTTCTTC.

This clonotype was found a few times. The V gene is TRBV5-4, the J gene TRBJ2-7; weak D call: TRBD2 (5 bases). V was trimmed by 0 bases and J by 6 bases, leaving 13 bases between them. Germline lookup yields CDR1 SGHNT and CDR2 YYREEE (reference sequence). This CDR3 has 14 residues. The CDR3 sequence: CASSLELVTTEQYF. The CDR3 coding sequence is TGTGCCAGCAGCTTGGAACTAGTTACGACCGAGCAGTACTTC.

This clonotype has only a few counts. DNA for the CDR3: TGTGCCAGCAGCCGCGCGGGCCACGCGAACACCGGGGAGCTGTTTTTT. The encoded protein is CASSRAGHANTGELFF. The chain is built from TRBV7-3 and TRBJ2-2; perhaps TRBD2 as D (5 bases). CDR3 length: 16 amino acids. V was trimmed by 5 bases and J by 0 bases, leaving 13 bases between them. The germline V gene encodes CDR1 SGHTA and CDR2 FQGTGA.

V is TRBV12-3 or TRBV12-4 and J is TRBJ2-4; D remains ambiguous. V was cut by 3 bases and J by 13 bases, with 13 bases left in between. This CDR3 comprises 12 residues. Written as DNA, the CDR3 is TGTGCCAGCAGTTTCGACCTATCGACACAGTACTTC. Protein sequence: CASSFDLSTQYF.

At least ten counts were recorded for this clonotype. The chain joins TRBV7-6 to TRBJ2-3, with D maybe TRBD2 (5 bases). This CDR3 has 15 residues. Trimming pared 2 bases from V and 3 bases from J, leaving 12 bases between. Germline assignment: CDR1 SGHVS and CDR2 FNYEAQ. The CDR3 DNA reads as TGTGCCAGCAGCTTACCCCCCCGGGGAACAGATACGCAGTATTTT. Translated, it gives CASSLPPRGTDTQYF.

This rearrangement joins TRBV4-1 to TRBJ2-5; D may be TRBD1 (6 bases). Germline CDR1 MGHRA, CDR2 YSYEKL. There are 14 residues in the CDR3. V was pared by 0 bases and J by 13 bases, with 18 bases between. The CDR3 loop is CASSQEIRTGIWYF. CDR3 DNA sequence: TGCGCCAGCAGCCAAGAAATCCGCACAGGGATTTGGTACTTC.

This clonotype was seen ten or more times. The J gene is TRBJ1-5, the V gene TRBV6-2 or TRBV6-3; D is ambiguous. The V end lost 6 bases, the J end lost 4 bases, and 10 bases lay between the germline ends. The germline V gene has CDR1 MNHEY and CDR2 SVGEGT. The CDR3 covers 13 residues. DNA for the CDR3: TGTGCCAGCAGCGACACTGGAAATCAGCCCCAGCATTTT. Its protein product is CASSDTGNQPQHF.

The rearrangement links TRBV6-2 or TRBV6-3 to TRBJ2-7; D unclear. The germline CDR1 and CDR2 sequences are MNHEY and SVGEGT. The CDR3 consists of 12 residues. Trimming took 5 bases from V and 2 from J, leaving 7 bases between them. CDR3 bases: TGTGCCAGCAGTCCCACAGCCTACGAGCAGTACTTC. This translates into CASSPTAYEQYF.

This clonotype was detected only a few times. This chain connects TRBV5-5 to TRBJ2-3; D is undetermined. CDR3 length: 15 residues. V lost 4 bases to trimming and J lost 2 bases, with 14 bases between them. Germline CDR1 SGHKS, CDR2 YYEKEE (reference sequence). The CDR3 protein is CASSPMRGDTDTQYF. CDR3 nucleotide sequence: TGTGCCAGCAGCCCGATGCGTGGGGACACAGATACGCAGTATTTT.

This clonotype was counted a few times. V is TRBV7-9 and J is TRBJ2-5; possibly TRBD1 for D (6 bases). CDR3 length: 16 amino acids. V gave up 4 bases and J gave up 5 bases, with 20 bases separating them. Looked up from germline, CDR1 is SEHNR and CDR2 is FQNEAQ (reference sequence). CDR3 residues: CASSSPQLQGAETQYF. As DNA, the CDR3 is TGTGCCAGCAGCTCGCCCCAGCTACAGGGAGCGGAGACCCAGTACTTC.

This clonotype was seen ten or more times. The chain couples TRBV12-3 or TRBV12-4 to TRBJ2-7; D gene uncertain. The ends were cut back, 5 bases at V and 6 bases at J, with 14 bases in the middle. CDR3 length equals 13 residues. The CDR3, as DNA: TGTGCCAGCAGTACAAAGTATATCAGCGAGCAGTACTTC. Protein: CASSTKYISEQYF.

This clonotype occurred a few times. The rearrangement links TRBV6-1 to TRBJ2-1; 7 bases fit TRBD2. Germline lookup yields CDR1 MNHNS and CDR2 SASEGT. V lost 7 bases and J lost 10; bases outside the gene matches: 10. The CDR3 spans 13 residues. The CDR3 coding sequence is TGTGCCAGCACGGGCGGGAGTCTCCTCGAGCAGTTCTTC. Protein product: CASTGGSLLEQFF.

The sample holds a few counts of this clonotype. The chain employs TRBV5-6 and TRBJ1-1; D may be TRBD1 (6 bases). Germline CDR1 reads SGHDT; CDR2 reads YYEEEE. V was shortened by 0 bases and J by 10 bases, with 19 bases between the two germline ends. CDR3 size: 15 residues. CDR3 sequence reads: CASSLADLQGRGAFF. The CDR3 nucleotides read TGTGCCAGCAGCTTGGCCGACCTCCAGGGGCGGGGAGCTTTCTTT.

The chain combines TRBV10-3 with TRBJ1-1; 8 bases line up with TRBD1. The CDR3 is made up of 14 amino acids. V lost 6 bases, J lost 5 bases, and 8 bases stayed unmatched. From germline, CDR1 is ENHRY and CDR2 SYGVKD. In nucleotides, the CDR3 is TGTGCCATCAGGCAGGACAGGGTGGGGACTGAAGCTTTCTTT. It translates to CAIRQDRVGTEAFF.

The chain combines TRBV5-6 with TRBJ1-2; 9 bases match TRBD1. CDR1 and CDR2 from the germline V gene are SGHDT and YYEEEE. The CDR3 contains 14 residues. V shed 1 base, J shed 4 bases, and the junction held 2 bases outside the gene matches. For the CDR3, the DNA is TGTGCCAGCAGCTTGCGGGACAGGGTCTATGGCTACACCTTC. Translation: CASSLRDRVYGYTF.

The chain is built from TRBV29-1 and TRBJ2-7; D not certain. V dropped 6 bases and J dropped 6 bases, with 9 bases sitting between them. Per germline, CDR1 SQVTM and CDR2 ANQGSEA. This CDR3 has 10 residues. The DNA for the CDR3 is TGCAGCGTCCTGGTCCGCGAGCAGTACTTC. This sequence encodes CSVLVREQYF.

There are a few counts of this clonotype. The rearrangement joins TRBV29-1 to TRBJ2-1; D is uncertain. Germline CDR1 and CDR2: SQVTM and ANQGSEA. The CDR3 length is 13 residues. The CDR3 nucleotides are TGCACCGTGGATTTGGAAGGCCGCTATGAGCAGTTCTTC. Its translation is CTVDLEGRYEQFF.

Only a few counts were recorded for this clonotype. The rearrangement uses TRBV19 and TRBJ1-2, with D uncertain. Per the germline V gene, CDR1 is LNHDA and CDR2 is SQIVND (reference sequence). Trimming took off 5 bases at V and 0 bases at J, with 1 base between the two ends. The CDR3 runs 11 residues. The CDR3 DNA reads TGTGCCAGTAGTCCTAACTATGGCTACACCTTC. Its protein is CASSPNYGYTF.

The chain is built from TRBV7-2 and TRBJ1-2; no clear D gene. Germline V gene sequence: CDR1 SGHTA, CDR2 FQGNSA. The ends were cut back, 1 base at V and 5 bases at J, with 8 bases in the middle. This CDR3 is built from 13 residues. This CDR3 reads CASSLVEEYGYTF. In DNA form, the CDR3 reads TGTGCCAGCAGCTTAGTGGAGGAGTATGGCTACACCTTC.

This clonotype appeared a few times. V is TRBV9 and J is TRBJ2-7; D unresolved. V dropped 0 bases and J dropped 7 bases, with 8 bases sitting between them. The CDR3 totals 12 residues. Germline V CDR1 and CDR2: SGDLS, YYNGEE. CDR3 in amino acids: CASSVEGKEQYF. Written as DNA, the CDR3 is TGTGCCAGCAGCGTAGAAGGGAAAGAGCAGTACTTC. The variable domain in full, completed from reference TRBV9 and TRBJ2-7, reads DSGVTQTPKHLITATGQRVTLRCSPRSGDLSVYWYQQSLDQGLQFLIQYYNGEERAKGNILERFSAQQFPDLHSELNLSSLELGDSALYFCASSVEGKEQYFGPGTRLTVT.